One and the same sample provided the 18 T cell receptor beta chains below, sequenced in a study of beta chain features in type 1 diabetes. Study-wide results and limits: Shortening that was moderate but significant affected the TCRB CDR3s of Type 1 diabetes patients in all four CD4+ subsets.

Their cognate antigens are unknown. Sequencing targeted expressed TCRB transcripts, as all isolated RNA had been reverse transcribed. Generated by immunoSEQ multiplex PCR, the TCRdb table keeps only in-frame clones and is missing some. The data contain almost 350,000 clones, 7% to 10% of them singletons. Material: central memory CD4+ T cells from blood. All receptors derive from a man aged 30 to 39 with type 1 diabetes.

V is TRBV14 and J is TRBJ1-4; D is perhaps TRBD1 (5 bases). Germline CDR1 is SGHDN and CDR2 is FVKESK. Trimming left V 2 bases short and J 10 bases short, with 17 bases between. The CDR3 is 15 residues long. CDR3 coding DNA: TGTGCCAGCAGCCAATCTATGGGGACGGGAAGAAAACTGTTTTTT. It codes for CASSQSMGTGRKLFF.

The V call is TRBV6-5, the J call TRBJ2-7; D uncertain. This CDR3 comprises 13 residues. Germline V lookup: CDR1 MNHEY, CDR2 SVGAGI. The V end lost 4 bases, the J end lost 0 bases, and 7 bases lay between the germline ends. The CDR3, as DNA: TGTGCCAGCAGTTCCCCCGACTCCTACGAGCAGTACTTC. Amino acid sequence: CASSSPDSYEQYF.

This clone was seen only a few times. The rearrangement links TRBV30 to TRBJ1-2; 9 bases agree with TRBD1. The CDR3 is 12 amino acids. Per the germline V gene, CDR1 is GTSNPN and CDR2 is SVGIG (reference sequence). Trimming cost V 5 bases and J 2 bases; bases outside gene matches: 0. The CDR3 protein is CAWGTGNYGYTF. In nucleotides, the CDR3 is TGTGCCTGGGGGACAGGGAACTATGGCTACACCTTC.

This rearrangement joins TRBV2 to TRBJ2-2, with TRBD1 matching 10 bases. CDR3 length: 15 amino acids. The V segment lost 10 bases and the J segment 1 base; nucleotides outside the gene matches: 6. Germline CDR1 SNHLY, CDR2 FYNNEI. The CDR3 sequence is CATSGQGQNTGELFF. CDR3 DNA sequence: TGTGCCACCTCGGGACAGGGGCAGAACACCGGGGAGCTGTTTTTT.

The chain uses TRBV9 and TRBJ1-2; D might be TRBD1 (5 bases). Germline V CDR1 and CDR2: SGDLS, YYNGEE. The CDR3 is 14 residues long. V was clipped by 0 bases and J by 3 bases, with 9 bases between them. CDR3 residues: CASSVEGRDYGYTF. CDR3 DNA sequence: TGTGCCAGCAGCGTAGAGGGGCGCGACTATGGCTACACCTTC.

The V and J genes are TRBV27 and TRBJ2-2; D gene unclear. Germline-derived CDR1 and CDR2 are MNHEY and SMNVEV (reference sequence). The CDR3 has 15 residues. With 5 bases removed from V and 1 base from J, the gap between germline ends came to 11 bases. DNA of the CDR3: TGTGCCAGCAGTCCTCGGGCCTTGAACACCGGGGAGCTGTTTTTT. Its translation is CASSPRALNTGELFF.

This chain joins TRBV10-3 and TRBJ2-3; 8 bases fit TRBD2. The germline V gene has CDR1 ENHRY and CDR2 SYGVKD. V trimming: 0 bases; J trimming: 5 bases; junction bases outside the gene matches: 7. This CDR3 comprises 16 residues. The CDR3 bases are TGTGCCATCAGTGAGTCGGGTAGCGGGGTAGGAGATACGCAGTATTTT. Amino acid sequence: CAISESGSGVGDTQYF.

The chain has TRBV5-4 and TRBJ2-3; 14 bases fit TRBD2. Germline-derived CDR1 and CDR2 are SGHNT and YYREEE (reference sequence). This CDR3 spans 16 amino acids. J was trimmed by 1 base and V by 3 bases; bases with no gene match: 1. The CDR3 region is CASSSGLAGGTDTQYF. In DNA form, the CDR3 reads TGTGCCAGCAGCTCGGGACTAGCGGGGGGCACAGATACGCAGTATTTT.

This chain connects TRBV4-1 to TRBJ1-6; a possible D gene is TRBD1 (5 bases). Between the trimmed V and J ends, which lost 0 bases and 7 bases, there was a span of 28 bases. CDR1 is MGHRA and CDR2 is YSYEKL in the germline V gene. This CDR3 is built from 21 residues. CDR3 sequence (DNA): TGCGCCAGCAGCCAAGACTTCGGAGGGACCGGGGGTCGATTGGGCAATTCACCCCTCCACTTT. This gives the protein CASSQDFGGTGGRLGNSPLHF.

This CDR3 is CASSFYGTSTDTQYF. CDR3 bases: TGTGCCAGCAGCTTTTACGGGACTAGCACAGATACGCAGTATTTT. The chain employs TRBV11-2 and TRBJ2-3, with D perhaps matching TRBD2 (6 bases). Germline CDR1 reads SGHAT; CDR2 reads FQNNGV. V lost 3 bases, J lost 0 bases, and 10 bases lay in between. This CDR3 region has 15 residues.

J is TRBJ2-7 and V is TRBV6-6; D uncertain. Trimming removed 6 bases from V and 3 bases from J, with 9 bases in between. The CDR3 totals 12 residues. Germline CDR1 reads MNHNY; CDR2 reads SVGAGI (reference sequence). This CDR3 reads CASRDASYEQYF. The DNA for the CDR3 is TGTGCCAGCAGGGATGCTAGCTACGAGCAGTACTTC.

There are a few counts of this clone. The V gene is TRBV30, the J gene TRBJ1-2; D gene uncertain. In germline, CDR1 is GTSNPN, CDR2 SVGIG (reference sequence). The CDR3 runs 14 residues. The V end lost 4 bases, the J end lost 8 bases, and 20 bases lay between the germline ends. For the CDR3, the DNA is TGTGCCTGGACTTTTTCTGTGGTGGGGAAGGGCTACACCTTC. Encoded protein: CAWTFSVVGKGYTF. The variable domain in full, with the rest retrieved from reference TRBV30 and TRBJ1-2, is SQTIHQWPATLVQPVGSPLSLECTVEGTSNPNLYWYRQAAGRGLQLLFYSVGIGQISSEVPQNLSASRPQDRQFILSSKKLLLSDSGFYLCAWTFSVVGKGYTFGSGTRLTVV.

This clone appeared a few times. The chain has TRBV2 and TRBJ2-1, with 8 bases lining up with TRBD1. This CDR3 spans 16 amino acids. Germline V CDR1 and CDR2: SNHLY, FYNNEI. V gave up 10 bases and J gave up 4 bases; unmatched junction bases: 15. CDR3 loop: CATGAGAGGVYNEQFF. CDR3 DNA: TGTGCCACCGGGGCCGGGGCAGGGGGCGTTTACAATGAGCAGTTCTTC.

This chain uses TRBV5-1 with TRBJ2-1; D is perhaps TRBD1 or TRBD2 (5 bases each). V was trimmed by 4 bases and J by 7 bases, leaving 15 bases between them. This CDR3 contains 14 residues. The germline V gene encodes CDR1 SGHRS and CDR2 YFSETQ. As DNA, the CDR3 is TGCGCCAGCAGCACACAGGCTGGGGGTAATGAGCAGTTCTTC. This translates into CASSTQAGGNEQFF.

This clone was seen a few times. Since a much larger clone is just one base distant, this may be a read error. The same CDR3 also results from other DNA sequences found in this sample. V gene TRBV25-1 combines with J gene TRBJ2-1, with 11 bases identical to TRBD1. The CDR3 consists of 16 residues. Germline-derived CDR1 and CDR2 are MGHDK and SYGVNS. The trim removed 8 bases at V and 9 bases at J, leaving 15 bases unmatched. CDR3 sequence: CASQVGRTGGWGEQFF. DNA for the CDR3: TGTGCCAGCCAGGTCGGGCGGACAGGGGGCTGGGGTGAGCAGTTCTTC.

This clone was detected only a few times. The chain uses TRBV5-5 and TRBJ1-1; a weak D match, TRBD1 (5 bases). The V end was cut by 4 bases, the J end by 0 bases, with 10 bases between. CDR1 SGHKS and CDR2 YYEKEE come from the germline V gene (reference sequence). This CDR3 is 14 amino acids long. CDR3 loop: CASSPTDMNTEAFF. Written as DNA, the CDR3 is TGTGCCAGCAGCCCGACAGATATGAACACTGAAGCTTTCTTT.

This clone was recorded many times. The chain links TRBV6-5 to TRBJ2-7; 8 bases fit TRBD1. The CDR3 consists of 14 residues. J lost 1 base, V lost 4 bases, and 3 bases had no gene match. Germline lookup yields CDR1 MNHEY and CDR2 SVGAGI. The CDR3 is CASSLQGASYEQYF. The DNA of the CDR3 is TGTGCCAGCAGTTTGCAGGGGGCATCCTACGAGCAGTACTTC.

This clone was detected only a few times. The gene calls are TRBV10-1 and TRBJ2-1; perhaps TRBD1 as D (5 bases). V dropped 3 bases and J dropped 6 bases, with 12 bases sitting between them. Germline V gives CDR1 WNHNN, CDR2 SYGVQD (reference sequence). The CDR3 has 14 amino acids. The DNA for the CDR3 is TGCGCCAGCAGTGATATAGGACATCGCAATGAGCAGTTCTTC. Amino acids: CASSDIGHRNEQFF.